The clone carrying this T cell receptor beta chain has at least ten counts. Its antigen remains unknown. Fresh peripheral blood, 10 ml, yielded the PBMCs. V gave up 6 bases and J gave up 4 bases; unmatched junction bases: 14. Germline-derived CDR1 and CDR2 are SGHAT and FQNNGV. The CDR3 contains 16 residues. These data belong to a study of T cells in Graves' hyperthyroidism and ophthalmopathy. About the research overall: Peripheral blood was secured at the point of initial diagnosis, before any treatment. Regarding the study as a whole: Blood also showed most of the thyroid clonotypes that were expanded above 0.001.

Template material for amplifying TCR beta CDR3 regions consisted of RNA transcripts. Carried out on the TCR CDR3, a first-round RT-PCR used the HTBI primer set. TCRdb re-derived calls from the multiplex PCR reads in MiXCR, one entry per CDR3 protein. Among about 400,000 distinct CDR3 sequences, around 15% were seen once, and the ten largest hold around 27%. The J gene is TRBJ1-1, the V gene TRBV11-2, with 7 bases lining up with TRBD1. The sequencing input was blood. The source of this sequence is a man aged 50 to 59 with Graves' ophthalmopathy. The CDR3 sequence: CASRTYQGVGSTEAFF. The DNA of the CDR3 is TGTGCCAGCAGAACCTATCAGGGGGTTGGTTCCACTGAAGCTTTCTTT.